These 20 T cell receptor beta chains were all obtained from the same sample, sequenced in a study of metastatic and nonmetastatic thyroid tumors. TCRdb re-called clones via MiXCR from the PCR reads. The table has some 22,000 clones, 20% to 25% seen once; the top ten hold 10% to 15%. Not a single patient had been given any form of treatment at any point before undergoing thyroid surgery. The sequenced material came from blood. These receptors originate from a male donor with papillary thyroid cancer or a benign thyroid nodule (not recorded which). Some clones in this sample may be carry-over from other donors' samples.

This clone appeared many times. The chain joins TRBV29-1 to TRBJ2-3, with 7 bases lining up with TRBD1. This CDR3 has 14 residues. The germline CDR1 and CDR2 sequences are SQVTM and ANQGSEA. Losses at the gene ends were 7 bases for V and 2 bases for J; bases not matched to a gene: 9. The CDR3 coding sequence is TGCAGCGCCCATCGGGACAGAAACACAGATACGCAGTATTTT. Translating it yields CSAHRDRNTDTQYF.

This clone was counted ten times or more. The chain recombines TRBV28 with TRBJ1-1, with TRBD1 as a possible D gene (6 bases). Germline assignment: CDR1 MDHEN and CDR2 SYDVKM. With 8 bases removed from V and 1 base from J, the gap between germline ends came to 20 bases. This CDR3 is 16 amino acids long. CDR3 bases: TGTGCCAGCCGGGTGCGGGGGCCGGGAAGGAACACTGAAGCTTTCTTT. Protein sequence: CASRVRGPGRNTEAFF.

This clone was detected many times. V and J are TRBV28 and TRBJ2-7, with D perhaps matching TRBD1 (6 bases). CDR3 length: 15 residues. In germline, CDR1 is MDHEN, CDR2 SYDVKM. V was cut by 5 bases and J by 9 bases, with 23 bases left in between. The CDR3 here is CASSEGDARVRMQYF. The CDR3 nucleotides read TGTGCCAGCAGTGAGGGGGACGCCCGGGTGAGGATGCAGTACTTC.

The chain uses TRBV3-1 and TRBJ1-3, with D hard to call. CDR1 and CDR2 (germline): LGHDT, YNNKEL (reference sequence). The CDR3 contains 12 residues. The V end lost 8 bases, the J end lost 4 bases, and 9 bases lay between the germline ends. The CDR3 DNA is TGTGCCAGCGGTGGAGGGGGAAACACCATATATTTT. It is translated as CASGGGGNTIYF.

Concerning this clone itself: Possible read error: a much larger clone is one base away. The chain has TRBV18 and TRBJ2-1; D is uncertain. There are 14 residues in the CDR3. V gave up 8 bases and J gave up 0 bases, with 11 bases separating them. CDR1 and CDR2 from the germline V gene are KGHSH and LQKENI. CDR3 loop: CASPVLNSYNEQFF. The CDR3 DNA reads TGTGCCAGCCCCGTACTGAACTCCTACAATGAGCAGTTCTTC.

This clone was seen many times. This chain joins TRBV19 and TRBJ2-1, with 9 bases matching TRBD2. The CDR3 runs 16 residues. Germline V lookup: CDR1 LNHDA, CDR2 SQIVND (reference sequence). V shed 5 bases and J 7 bases; nucleotides not matched to a gene: 12. The CDR3 sequence: CASSPHPAGGSNEQFF. DNA of the CDR3: TGTGCCAGTAGTCCCCACCCAGCGGGAGGCTCGAATGAGCAGTTCTTC.

Ten or more counts support this clone. The CDR3 bases are TGTGCCAGCAGCTTAGCTTCTGCGAACTATGGCTACACCTTC. This codes for CASSLASANYGYTF. This chain connects TRBV7-2 to TRBJ1-2, with no clear D. Germline V gives CDR1 SGHTA, CDR2 FQGNSA. Trimming took 0 bases from V and 2 from J, leaving 7 bases between them. The CDR3 runs 14 residues.

The CDR3 DNA is TGCGCCACCTGCCCGGCGGGGGCTGAACCCCTCCACTTT. Translating it yields CATCPAGAEPLHF. The chain is built from TRBV10-2 and TRBJ1-6; a weak D match, TRBD1 (6 bases). V dropped 10 bases and J dropped 12 bases, with 19 bases sitting between them. The CDR3 is 13 residues long. Germline assignment: CDR1 WSHSY and CDR2 SAAADI.

This clone was counted at least ten times. The chain employs TRBV6-1 and TRBJ2-2; 8 positions match TRBD1. Germline CDR1 and CDR2: MNHNS and SASEGT. With 6 bases clipped from V and 4 bases from J, the junction kept 4 bases outside the gene matches. This CDR3 has 14 residues. This CDR3 is CASRTTGGTGELFF. In nucleotides, the CDR3 is TGTGCCAGCAGGACTACAGGGGGCACCGGGGAGCTGTTTTTT.

This clone appeared a few times. This CDR3 is CASSEAQGKSYEQYF. The CDR3 coding sequence is TGTGCCAGCAGTGAAGCGCAGGGAAAGAGCTACGAGCAGTACTTC. The chain has TRBV6-1 and TRBJ2-7, with D tentatively TRBD1 (5 bases). The CDR3 runs 15 residues. Per germline, CDR1 MNHNS and CDR2 SASEGT. Between the trimmed V and J ends, which lost 0 bases and 3 bases, there was a span of 12 bases.

This clone has ten or more counts. The genes are TRBV20-1 and TRBJ1-4, with no clear D. CDR3 length: 14 residues. V lost 2 bases to trimming and J lost 2 bases, with 9 bases between them. Germline assignment: CDR1 DFQATT and CDR2 SNEGSKA (reference sequence). CDR3 amino acids: CSARLVGTNEKLFF. CDR3 nucleotides: TGCAGTGCTAGATTGGTGGGGACTAATGAAAAACTGTTTTTT.

There are many counts of this clone. The rearrangement joins TRBV20-1 to TRBJ2-2, with D unclear. The CDR3 length is 13 residues. The germline CDR1 and CDR2 sequences are DFQATT and SNEGSKA (reference sequence). Trimming removed 5 bases from V and 5 bases from J, with 12 bases in between. The CDR3 nucleotides read TGCAGTGCTCAAGGTGGCTCGACCGGGGAGCTGTTTTTT. This gives the protein CSAQGGSTGELFF.

This clone was observed at least ten times. The chain couples TRBV27 to TRBJ2-1; D tentatively fits TRBD1 or TRBD2 (5 bases each). The CDR3 is 11 amino acids. V lost 9 bases and J lost 9, with 12 bases in between. Germline CDR1 is MNHEY and CDR2 is SMNVEV (reference sequence). The CDR3 DNA follows: TGTGCCAGTGGGGACCGGGGTGAGCAGTTCTTC. This encodes CASGDRGEQFF.

This clone was observed a single time. This chain uses TRBV18 with TRBJ2-2; 8 bases line up with TRBD2. The CDR3 totals 18 residues. The V gene's germline CDR1 is KGHSH and CDR2 LQKENI. The ends lost 0 bases at V and 0 bases at J; junction bases unmatched: 6. CDR3: CASSPPVAGSANTGELFF. CDR3 coding DNA: TGTGCCAGCTCACCACCGGTAGCGGGAAGCGCGAACACCGGGGAGCTGTTTTTT. The complete variable domain, with remaining parts taken from reference TRBV18 and TRBJ2-2, reads NAGVMQNPRHLVRRRGQEARLRCSPMKGHSHVYWYRQLPEEGLKFMVYLQKENIIDESGMPKERFSAEFPKEGPSILRIQQVVRGDSAAYFCASSPPVAGSANTGELFFGEGSRLTVL.

This clone came up many times. This chain uses TRBV7-9 with TRBJ2-7; 13 bases agree with TRBD2. The J segment lost 2 bases and the V segment lost 2 bases, leaving 6 bases of the junction unmatched. Germline V lookup: CDR1 SEHNR, CDR2 FQNEAQ (reference sequence). The length of the CDR3 is 17 residues. CDR3 DNA: TGTGCCAGCAGCTTACGGACTAGCGGGAGCCAGACCTACGAGCAGTACTTC. This encodes CASSLRTSGSQTYEQYF. Variable domain in full (rest from reference TRBV7-9 and TRBJ2-7): DTGVSQNPRHKITKRGQNVTFRCDPISEHNRLYWYRQTLGQGPEFLTYFQNEAQLEKSRLLSDRFSAERPKGSFSTLEIQRTEQGDSAMYLCASSLRTSGSQTYEQYFGPGTRLTVT.

J is TRBJ2-2 and V is TRBV12-5; D may be TRBD1 or TRBD2 (5 bases each). The CDR3 covers 16 residues. Deletions cut 7 bases from V and 4 bases from J, with 19 bases between. Germline V gene data show CDR1 as LGHNT and CDR2 as FRNRAP. CDR3 loop: CASVWGLTGITGELFF. CDR3 nucleotides: TGTGCTAGTGTTTGGGGGTTGACTGGGATCACCGGGGAGCTGTTTTTT.

This clone was seen ten or more times. The rearrangement uses TRBV7-2 and TRBJ2-3; tentative D call: TRBD2 (6 bases). Per germline, CDR1 SGHTA and CDR2 FQGNSA. This CDR3 is 14 amino acids long. The ends were cut back, 6 bases at V and 2 bases at J, with 12 bases in the middle. CDR3 nucleotide sequence: TGTGCCAGCAGGGACGGGGGTGTCACAGATACGCAGTATTTT. Translating gives CASRDGGVTDTQYF. Full variable domain (outside the CDR3, taken from reference TRBV7-2 and TRBJ2-3): GAGVSQSPSNKVTEKGKDVELRCDPISGHTALYWYRQSLGQGLEFLIYFQGNSAPDKSGLPSDRFSAERTGGSVSTLTIQRTQQEDSAVYLCASRDGGVTDTQYFGPGTRLTVL.

This clone showed up just a few times. The V and J genes are TRBV7-9 and TRBJ1-6; no firm D call. Trimming took off 3 bases at V and 11 bases at J, with 8 bases between the two ends. The germline V gene encodes CDR1 SEHNR and CDR2 FQNEAQ (reference sequence). There are 12 residues in the CDR3. As DNA, the CDR3 is TGTGCCAGCAGCTTGGAGAAAACACCCCTCCACTTT. It specifies CASSLEKTPLHF.

In this sample, this clone turned up a few times. The J gene is TRBJ1-5, the V gene TRBV28; D not certain. CDR3 length: 14 amino acids. CDR1 and CDR2 (germline): MDHEN, SYDVKM. V lost 8 bases, J lost 1 base, and 12 bases lay in between. This CDR3 reads CASLVGGSNQPQHF. CDR3 DNA: TGTGCCAGCTTAGTAGGAGGGAGCAATCAGCCCCAGCATTTT.

This clone was counted many times. The CDR3 loop is CASSSRGTNSEQYF. The CDR3 DNA follows: TGTGCCAGCAGTTCCCGGGGTACGAACAGCGAGCAGTACTTC. The genes are TRBV6-1 and TRBJ2-7, with D tentatively TRBD2 (5 bases). The CDR3 runs 14 residues. CDR1 and CDR2 from the germline V gene are MNHNS and SASEGT. V dropped 5 bases and J dropped 6 bases, with 17 bases sitting between them.